Below are 28 T cell receptor beta chains sequenced from a single sample in a study of blood T cell repertoires in COVID-19. The assay was immunoSEQ multiplex PCR, and TCRdb's table has in-frame clones only and misses some. The sample holds about 300,000 clones, 80% to 90% seen once. Sequencing was performed on peripheral blood. These receptor sequences come from a woman in her forties or fifties who had recovered from COVID-19.

The V gene is TRBV5-1, the J gene TRBJ2-5; D call uncertain. Deletions cut 2 bases from V and 1 base from J, with 9 bases between. This CDR3 region has 14 residues. Germline CDR1 SGHRS, CDR2 YFSETQ. This CDR3 reads CASSFSETQETQYF. CDR3 coding DNA: TGCGCCAGCAGCTTTTCAGAAACCCAAGAGACCCAGTACTTC.

J is TRBJ2-1 and V is TRBV3-1 (or the pseudogene TRBV3-2); 10 bases match TRBD2. The J segment lost 8 bases and the V segment lost 2 bases, leaving 6 bases of the junction unmatched. Germline-derived CDR1 and CDR2 are LGHDT and YNNKEL (reference sequence). The CDR3 sequence is 15 residues long. In nucleotides, the CDR3 is TGTGCCAGCAGCCAACTAGCGGGAGCCAGCGATGAGCAGTTCTTC. This sequence encodes CASSQLAGASDEQFF.

This sequence joins TRBV7-2 and TRBJ1-6, with 10 bases aligning to TRBD1. CDR3 size: 16 residues. Germline V gene sequence: CDR1 SGHTA, CDR2 FQGNSA. V lost 4 bases to trimming and J lost 9 bases; unmatched junction nucleotides: 9. CDR3 in amino acids: CASSSSPTGGSSPLHF. The CDR3 region has the DNA TGTGCCAGCAGCTCTAGCCCGACAGGGGGCAGTTCACCCCTCCACTTT.

This chain connects TRBV19 to TRBJ1-3; D remains unclear. The CDR3 totals 14 residues. The ends were cut back, 4 bases at V and 2 bases at J, with 9 bases in the middle. Germline CDR1 is LNHDA and CDR2 is SQIVND (reference sequence). CDR3 residues: CASSNAGAGNTIYF. In DNA, the CDR3 is TGTGCCAGTAGTAATGCCGGTGCTGGAAACACCATATATTTT.

This rearrangement joins TRBV6-6 to TRBJ1-5, with D maybe TRBD1 (6 bases). Trimming removed 6 bases at V and 2 bases at J, with 11 bases between. The germline V gene has CDR1 MNHNY and CDR2 SVGAGI (reference sequence). The CDR3 spans 14 residues. This CDR3 reads CASRLDRRNQPQHF. CDR3 nucleotides: TGTGCCAGCAGACTTGACAGGCGCAATCAGCCCCAGCATTTT.

V and J are TRBV9 and TRBJ1-2; the D gene is possibly TRBD1 (6 bases). This CDR3 is built from 13 residues. Germline V CDR1 and CDR2: SGDLS, YYNGEE. V lost 7 bases and J lost 4, with 14 bases in between. CDR3 DNA sequence: TGTGCCAGCGCGGCGGGGGCAAGCTATGGCTACACCTTC. Amino acid sequence: CASAAGASYGYTF.

V usage is TRBV9 and J usage is TRBJ2-1; TRBD2 matches 13 bases. The V and J ends lost 3 bases and 0 bases, in that order; junction bases with no gene match: 12. The CDR3 consists of 20 residues. Germline CDR1 is SGDLS and CDR2 is YYNGEE. The CDR3, as DNA: TGTGCCAGCAGCGCACTCCTGGGACTAGCGGGGTCCGGCTCCTACAATGAGCAGTTCTTC. It specifies CASSALLGLAGSGSYNEQFF.

The chain combines TRBV3-1 (or the pseudogene TRBV3-2) with TRBJ2-3; 11 positions agree with TRBD2. Germline trimming cut 3 bases from V and 0 bases from J; bases unmatched to any gene: 8. The germline V gene encodes CDR1 LGHDT and CDR2 YNNKEL (reference sequence). The CDR3 runs to 18 residues. The chain's CDR3 is CASSHLAGGTSSTDTQYF. CDR3 in DNA: TGTGCCAGCAGCCATCTAGCGGGGGGAACCTCTAGCACAGATACGCAGTATTTT.

V and J are TRBV9 and TRBJ2-3; TRBD2 matches 11 bases. Germline CDR1 reads SGDLS; CDR2 reads YYNGEE. With 0 bases clipped from V and 0 bases from J, the junction kept 0 bases outside the gene matches. The CDR3 has 16 residues. Here the CDR3 reads CASSVGTSGSTDTQYF. The CDR3 nucleotides are TGTGCCAGCAGCGTAGGGACTAGCGGGAGCACAGATACGCAGTATTTT. The whole variable domain, filled in from reference TRBV9 and TRBJ2-3, reads DSGVTQTPKHLITATGQRVTLRCSPRSGDLSVYWYQQSLDQGLQFLIQYYNGEERAKGNILERFSAQQFPDLHSELNLSSLELGDSALYFCASSVGTSGSTDTQYFGPGTRLTVL.

J is TRBJ1-2 and V is TRBV7-9, with D possibly matching TRBD1 (6 bases). Trimming pared 1 base from V and 2 bases from J, leaving 11 bases between. The CDR3 totals 15 residues. Germline V CDR1 and CDR2: SEHNR, FQNEAQ (reference sequence). The CDR3 reads CASSLGQGLNYGYTF. CDR3 DNA: TGTGCCAGCAGCTTAGGTCAGGGGTTAAACTATGGCTACACCTTC.

The gene calls are TRBV19 and TRBJ2-7, with a tentative D call TRBD1 (6 bases). Deletions cut 5 bases from V and 3 bases from J, with 20 bases between. The germline CDR1 and CDR2 sequences are LNHDA and SQIVND (reference sequence). The CDR3 sequence is 16 residues long. The CDR3 loop is CASSSYMGQGFYEQYF. The CDR3, as DNA: TGTGCCAGTAGTTCCTACATGGGGCAGGGGTTCTACGAGCAGTACTTC.

This clone was seen a few times. This sequence joins TRBV10-3 and TRBJ1-3; D is unresolved. Trimming took off 0 bases at V and 3 bases at J, with 6 bases between the two ends. The length of the CDR3 is 14 residues. Germline V gene lookup returns CDR1 ENHRY and CDR2 SYGVKD. The CDR3 nucleotides read TGTGCCATCAGTGAGTCGACTGTTGGAAACACCATATATTTT. Protein sequence: CAISESTVGNTIYF.

The chain combines TRBV7-9 with TRBJ2-5; TRBD1 matches at 10 bases. The germline V gene has CDR1 SEHNR and CDR2 FQNEAQ (reference sequence). The CDR3 runs to 16 residues. After removal of 3 bases from V and 3 bases from J, the junction contained 7 bases not matched to a gene. In nucleotides, the CDR3 is TGTGCCAGCAGCTTTAATACGGGACAGGGGAAAGAGACCCAGTACTTC. Protein sequence: CASSFNTGQGKETQYF.

The rearrangement uses TRBV6-2 or TRBV6-3 and TRBJ2-1; a possible D gene is TRBD2 (6 bases). This CDR3 region has 15 residues. Looked up from germline, CDR1 is MNHEY and CDR2 is SVGEGT. V was shortened by 4 bases and J by 0 bases, with 10 bases between the two germline ends. This chain's CDR3 is CASSSRDLSYNEQFF. In DNA, the CDR3 is TGTGCCAGCAGTTCGCGGGACCTCTCCTACAATGAGCAGTTCTTC.

The chain employs TRBV6-2 or TRBV6-3 and TRBJ1-6; no clear D gene. Germline CDR1 is MNHEY and CDR2 is SVGEGT. The ends were cut back, 4 bases at V and 9 bases at J, with 19 bases in the middle. This CDR3 is built from 16 residues. CDR3 nucleotide sequence: TGTGCCAGCAGTTCGGCGGCACTAATAATTCGTTCACCCCTCCACTTT. It is translated as CASSSAALIIRSPLHF.

This rearrangement joins TRBV5-8 to TRBJ1-4, with TRBD1 matching 7 bases. V dropped 5 bases and J dropped 2; count of bases not matched to a gene: 9. Looked up from germline, CDR1 is SGHTS and CDR2 is YDEGEE. The CDR3 sequence is 16 residues long. The CDR3 coding sequence is TGTGCCAGCAGACCCGACAGGGTTTGGACTAATGAAAAACTGTTTTTT. It specifies CASRPDRVWTNEKLFF.

This chain connects TRBV19 to TRBJ2-3, with 9 bases identical to TRBD2. J lost 3 bases, V lost 4 bases, and 5 bases had no gene match. The V gene's germline CDR1 is LNHDA and CDR2 SQIVND (reference sequence). This CDR3 is 15 amino acids long. This CDR3 is CASSNSGSSTDTQYF. CDR3 coding DNA: TGTGCCAGTAGTAATAGCGGGAGTAGTACAGATACGCAGTATTTT.

The chain joins TRBV30 to TRBJ1-1, with 7 bases lining up with TRBD1. Trimming removed 4 bases from V and 5 bases from J; junction bases left unmatched: 7. Germline V gene sequence: CDR1 GTSNPN, CDR2 SVGIG (reference sequence). This CDR3 spans 13 amino acids. Here the CDR3 reads CAWIGTEWTEAFF. Written as DNA, the CDR3 is TGTGCCTGGATAGGGACAGAGTGGACTGAAGCTTTCTTT. The full variable domain, in which reference TRBV30 and TRBJ1-1 provide the parts outside the CDR3, is SQTIHQWPATLVQPVGSPLSLECTVEGTSNPNLYWYRQAAGRGLQLLFYSVGIGQISSEVPQNLSASRPQDRQFILSSKKLLLSDSGFYLCAWIGTEWTEAFFGQGTRLTVV.

This clone was seen just once. This CDR3 is also generated by other DNA sequences in the sample. The chain is built from TRBV18 and TRBJ1-2, with D perhaps matching TRBD1 (6 bases). Trimming left V 3 bases short and J 2 bases short, with 7 bases between. This CDR3 region has 13 residues. The germline CDR1 and CDR2 sequences are KGHSH and LQKENI. As DNA, the CDR3 is TGTGCCAGCTCACCGGACAGAAACTATGGCTACACCTTC. Translating it yields CASSPDRNYGYTF.

This clone was seen a few times. The chain joins TRBV30 to TRBJ2-1; 11 nucleotides line up with TRBD2. Germline CDR1 GTSNPN, CDR2 SVGIG (reference sequence). The V gene end was trimmed by 7 bases and the J gene end by 3 bases; junction bases not matched to a gene: 8. The CDR3 contains 15 residues. CDR3 nucleotide sequence: TGTGCCTCCCGCCCGACTAGCGGGATCTACAATGAGCAGTTCTTC. Its protein is CASRPTSGIYNEQFF.

The CDR3 spells CASSLGRGLKETQYF. In nucleotides, the CDR3 is TGTGCCAGCAGCCTAGGCCGAGGCCTTAAGGAGACCCAGTACTTC. The V call is TRBV7-2, the J call TRBJ2-5, with D unclear. The CDR3 runs to 15 residues. Germline V lookup: CDR1 SGHTA, CDR2 FQGNSA. The V end was cut by 5 bases, the J end by 5 bases, with 18 bases between.

The gene calls are TRBV7-8 and TRBJ2-5, with TRBD1 matching 8 bases. CDR1 and CDR2 from the germline V gene are SGHVS and FQNEAQ. The CDR3 extends over 16 amino acids. Unmatched junction bases numbered 10, after V lost 2 bases and J lost 5 bases. As DNA, the CDR3 is TGTGCCAGCAGCTTAAGGCAGGGGGCTTCAGGGGAGACCCAGTACTTC. Translating gives CASSLRQGASGETQYF.

The genes are TRBV7-2 and TRBJ2-2; 11 bases map to TRBD2. The CDR3 length is 16 residues. J lost 5 bases, V lost 6 bases, and 8 bases had no gene match. The germline V gene encodes CDR1 SGHTA and CDR2 FQGNSA. In nucleotides, the CDR3 is TGTGCCAGCAGACTGATAGCGGGAGGGCGTACCGGGGAGCTGTTTTTT. It codes for CASRLIAGGRTGELFF. Filled out from reference TRBV7-2 and TRBJ2-2, the complete variable domain reads GAGVSQSPSNKVTEKGKDVELRCDPISGHTALYWYRQSLGQGLEFLIYFQGNSAPDKSGLPSDRFSAERTGGSVSTLTIQRTQQEDSAVYLCASRLIAGGRTGELFFGEGSRLTVL.

This chain joins TRBV19 and TRBJ2-5, with 7 bases identical to TRBD2. In germline, CDR1 is LNHDA, CDR2 SQIVND (reference sequence). The CDR3 is 12 amino acids. Trimming took 10 bases from V and 4 from J; bases not matched to a gene: 6. The CDR3 sequence is CATSPGGETQYF. As DNA, the CDR3 is TGTGCCACCAGTCCGGGAGGAGAGACCCAGTACTTC.

This rearrangement joins TRBV27 to TRBJ2-6; D is possibly TRBD1 (6 bases). CDR1 and CDR2 (germline): MNHEY, SMNVEV (reference sequence). This CDR3 has 18 amino acids. The V end was cut by 7 bases, the J end by 0 bases, with 19 bases between. CDR3 coding DNA: TGTGCCAGCAAGGGTTTGGGACAAACTCACTCTGGGGCCAACGTCCTGACTTTC. As protein: CASKGLGQTHSGANVLTF.

The rearrangement joins TRBV13 to TRBJ2-7, with 8 bases identical to TRBD2. V was clipped by 6 bases and J by 2 bases; unmatched bases: 6. CDR1 PRHDT and CDR2 FYEKMQ come from the germline V gene (reference sequence). CDR3 length: 14 residues. The CDR3 loop is CASSSHSGAYEQYF. DNA of the CDR3: TGTGCCAGCAGTTCCCATAGCGGGGCCTACGAGCAGTACTTC.

The chain carries TRBV24-1 and TRBJ2-2; possible D gene TRBD2, 5 bases. This CDR3 is 15 amino acids long. V was trimmed by 3 bases and J by 7 bases, leaving 14 bases between them. The germline gives CDR1 KGHDR, CDR2 SFDVKD. The CDR3 reads CATSDPASRVGELFF. The CDR3 nucleotides read TGTGCCACCAGTGATCCCGCGTCGAGGGTCGGGGAGCTGTTTTTT.

The chain employs TRBV5-6 and TRBJ1-1, with D unresolved. This CDR3 has 16 amino acids. V was shortened by 5 bases and J by 4 bases, with 21 bases between the two germline ends. Germline CDR1 and CDR2: SGHDT and YYEEEE. The chain's CDR3 is CASSDEVSGLSTEAFF. In nucleotides, the CDR3 is TGTGCCAGCAGTGACGAGGTTTCGGGTTTGAGCACTGAAGCTTTCTTT.